Detailed here is one T cell receptor beta chain. Its target is unknown. The CDR3 totals 14 residues. Germline values: CDR1 SGHKS, CDR2 YYEKEE (reference sequence). J was trimmed by 5 bases and V by 5 bases; bases with no gene match: 6. This record comes from a study of blood T cells in healthy people across ages. Healthy Russian Caucasian donors spanned ages roughly 6 to 100 years. Study-wide results and limits: Among T cells, TCR beta diversity per million cells dropped roughly linearly as age rose. Naive T cell percentage by flow cytometry tracked strongly with beta diversity.

Alongside a J-beta primer mix, a sample-barcoded 5' primer served in a second PCR lasting roughly 7 to 11 cycles. TCRdb re-derived calls from the 5' RACE reads in MiXCR, one entry per CDR3 protein. The sample comprises about 780,000 distinct CDR3 sequences, 62% of which are singletons, and roughly 25% rests with the top ten. The receptor was isolated from a young man in good health. The chain is built from TRBV5-5 and TRBJ1-1; 10 bases match TRBD1. Sequencing used blood. This chain's CDR3 is CASRTGQGGTEAFF. DNA of the CDR3: TGTGCCAGCAGGACCGGACAGGGGGGAACTGAAGCTTTCTTT.